This TCR beta chain was profiled in a study of blood T cell repertoires in COVID-19. Whole-study context: Acute-phase and convalescent COVID-19 samples originated in the United States, Italy and Spain. PBMCs, B-cell-depleted T cells, or T cells provided the cDNA or gDNA that made up the material.

The J segment lost 7 bases and the V segment lost 3 bases, leaving 15 bases of the junction unmatched. Per germline, CDR1 ENHRY and CDR2 SYGVKD. This CDR3 region has 16 residues. Original data processing: Nucleated cell number was recorded as an estimate derived from reference gene primer amplification. Data came from immunoSEQ multiplex PCR; TCRdb stores just in-frame clones and leaves some out. V, J and clone size are those of that table, while D and trimming were read from the DNA. This sample has fewer than 200,000 clones, with 74% found just once. The sample comprised peripheral blood. The chain recombines TRBV10-3 with TRBJ2-7; TRBD2 matches at 7 bases. The sequence was obtained from an elderly woman with acute or convalescent COVID-19. CDR3 amino acids: CAISESPAREGGEQYF. Written as DNA, the CDR3 is TGTGCCATCAGTGAATCCCCGGCGAGGGAGGGAGGGGAGCAGTACTTC.